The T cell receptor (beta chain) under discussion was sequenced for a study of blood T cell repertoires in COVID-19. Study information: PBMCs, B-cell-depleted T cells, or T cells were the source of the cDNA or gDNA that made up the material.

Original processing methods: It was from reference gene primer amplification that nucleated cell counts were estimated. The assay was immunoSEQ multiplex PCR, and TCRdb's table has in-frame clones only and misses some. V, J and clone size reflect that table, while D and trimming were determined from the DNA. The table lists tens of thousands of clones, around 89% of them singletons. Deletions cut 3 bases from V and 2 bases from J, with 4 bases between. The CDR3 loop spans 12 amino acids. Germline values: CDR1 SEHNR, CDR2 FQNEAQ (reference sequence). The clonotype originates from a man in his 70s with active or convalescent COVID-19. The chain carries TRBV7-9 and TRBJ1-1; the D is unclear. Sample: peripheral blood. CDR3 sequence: CASSFSNTEAFF. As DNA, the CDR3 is TGTGCCAGCAGCTTTTCAAACACTGAAGCTTTCTTT.